Described below is a single TCR beta chain sequence and its context. Sequencing used immunoSEQ multiplex PCR; TCRdb keeps in-frame clones, though not all of them. The table includes roughly 370,000 clones, 87% detected once. V was pared by 4 bases and J by 6 bases, with 15 bases between. The germline V gene has CDR1 SEHNR and CDR2 FQNEAQ (reference sequence). The length of the CDR3 is 14 residues. The age range of participants was about 18 to 95 years, with residence in fewer than 25 US areas. Two consecutive negative NP/OP PCR tests, clearance, or resolved symptoms defined Cohort 3 recovery. The source of the sample is a study of blood T cell repertoires in COVID-19.

The sample comprised PBMCs or T cells enriched from blood (not recorded which). This receptor was obtained from a woman aged 50 to 65 who had recovered from COVID-19. V gene TRBV7-9 combines with J gene TRBJ1-2; perhaps TRBD1 as D (5 bases). The CDR3 reads CASSSVGQGHGYTF. The CDR3 DNA sequence: TGTGCCAGCAGCTCAGTCGGGCAGGGCCATGGCTACACCTTC.